The clone carrying this TCR beta chain was counted only a few times. Its antigen remains unidentified. This entry belongs to a study of early T cells in non-severe SARS-CoV-2 infection. Study at large: The input, bulk RNA from unsorted whole blood, was sequenced, and chains were unpaired. General study findings and limits: Using VDJdb, the matching emphasized anti-spike CD8 responses while missing private and CD4 specificities.

Germline CDR1 reads KGHSH; CDR2 reads LQKENI. The CDR3 is 18 amino acids. V was clipped by 3 bases and J by 4 bases; unmatched bases: 7. Tagging with unique molecular identifiers was applied to individual cDNA molecules. Via MiXCR, TCRdb re-called the 5' RACE reads, giving one row per CDR3 protein. This table has around 83,000 distinct CDR3 sequences, about an eighth appearing once. This chain links TRBV18 with TRBJ2-3, with 16 nucleotides matching TRBD2. Sequencing was performed on whole blood, taken at baseline. This TCR came from an adult who was a healthcare worker with PCR-confirmed SARS-CoV-2 infection or an uninfected control (not recorded which). The CDR3 sequence: CASSPGLAGGPGSDTQYF. For the CDR3, the DNA is TGTGCCAGCTCACCGGGACTAGCGGGAGGGCCCGGGTCAGATACGCAGTATTTT.